These 21 T cell receptor beta chains share one sample of origin, sequenced in a study of T cell repertoires in cytomegalovirus infection. Their target antigens are unknown. TCRdb itself ran the reads through MiXCR, one entry per CDR3 protein. Of about 130,000 distinct CDR3 sequences in the sample, roughly a third are singletons; the top ten hold about 54%. This material consisted of CD8+ T cells from cultured PBMCs, taken from culture after CMV antigen stimulation. The source of these receptors is a human donor in good health (CMV status not recorded). Some clones in this sample may be carry-over from other donors' samples.

This chain connects TRBV15 to TRBJ2-1, with D perhaps matching TRBD1 or TRBD2 (6 bases each). The V end was cut by 0 bases, the J end by 6 bases, with 18 bases between. This CDR3 has 17 residues. The germline V gene encodes CDR1 LNHNV and CDR2 YYDKDF (reference sequence). The CDR3 region has the DNA TGTGCCACCAGCAGAGAAAGAGGCGGCAGGGGACTCAATGAGCAGTTCTTC. Protein product: CATSRERGGRGLNEQFF.

As to this clonotype: An end of the junction does not agree with germline; a read error may underlie this. The rearrangement links TRBV4-1 to TRBJ1-2; 9 bases match TRBD1. The germline CDR1 and CDR2 sequences are MGHRA and YSYEKL. This CDR3 is built from 15 residues. As DNA, the CDR3 is TGCGCCAGCAGCCAAAATCGAATGGGTGGGACAGGGCCCTCCTTC. Its protein product is CASSQNRMGGTGPSF.

The gene calls are TRBV24-1 and TRBJ1-5; D is undetermined. CDR1 is KGHDR and CDR2 is SFDVKD in the germline V gene. The CDR3 spans 15 residues. V was trimmed by 1 base and J by 3 bases, leaving 9 bases between them. The CDR3 DNA reads TGTGCCACCAGTGATTTTCTGGCGGACAATCAGCCCCAGCATTTT. It translates to CATSDFLADNQPQHF.

The chain recombines TRBV7-9 with TRBJ2-1; 11 bases map to TRBD2. The CDR3 runs 17 residues. The trim removed 6 bases at V and 4 bases at J, leaving 11 bases unmatched. CDR1 is SEHNR, CDR2 FQNEAQ, per germline (reference sequence). Written as DNA, the CDR3 is TGTGCCAGCAGATCCCGGGCGCTAGCGGGGGGTTACAATGAGCAGTTCTTC. It translates to CASRSRALAGGYNEQFF.

There are a few counts of this clonotype. Here the CDR3 reads CATSDFYSSGELFF. The CDR3 DNA follows: TGTGCCACCAGTGATTTTTACAGTTCCGGGGAGCTGTTTTTT. The rearrangement links TRBV24-1 to TRBJ2-2; no clear D. Between the trimmed V and J ends, which lost 1 base and 6 bases, there was a span of 8 bases. CDR1 is KGHDR and CDR2 is SFDVKD in the germline V gene. This CDR3 has 14 residues.

The chain has TRBV29-1 and TRBJ1-1; 10 nucleotides align to TRBD1. Germline CDR1 and CDR2: SQVTM and ANQGSEA. The ends lost 7 bases at V and 3 bases at J; junction bases unmatched: 20. The CDR3 consists of 18 residues. The CDR3 region has the DNA TGCAGCGCCCCGGGGGGACAGGGGTCGAAATATGGGTACACTGAAGCTTTCTTT. Protein product: CSAPGGQGSKYGYTEAFF.

A few counts support this clonotype. The chain recombines TRBV20-1 with TRBJ2-1, with D tentatively TRBD1 (6 bases). The CDR3 contains 14 residues. The germline gives CDR1 DFQATT, CDR2 SNEGSKA (reference sequence). V dropped 0 bases and J dropped 8 bases, with 14 bases sitting between them. This CDR3 reads CSARDVTGSDEQFF. The CDR3 bases are TGCAGTGCTAGAGATGTTACAGGGTCCGATGAGCAGTTCTTC.

This clonotype has only a few counts. The chain combines TRBV7-2 with TRBJ2-2; 8 nucleotides agree with TRBD1. CDR3 size: 16 residues. Trimming removed 1 base from V and 4 bases from J; junction bases left unmatched: 5. CDR1 and CDR2 from the germline V gene are SGHTA and FQGNSA. CDR3 in amino acids: CASSLGGQGATGELFF. The CDR3 DNA reads as TGTGCCAGCAGCTTAGGGGGGCAGGGGGCCACCGGGGAGCTGTTTTTT.

The chain couples TRBV2 to TRBJ1-2; 7 bases line up with TRBD1. Germline V gene sequence: CDR1 SNHLY, CDR2 FYNNEI. After removal of 8 bases from V and 4 bases from J, the junction contained 7 bases not matched to a gene. The CDR3 totals 13 residues. The CDR3: CASETGRGYGYTF. The DNA for the CDR3 is TGTGCCAGCGAGACAGGGAGAGGCTATGGCTACACCTTC.

The chain links TRBV7-9 to TRBJ1-4; no definite D call. The CDR3 contains 16 residues. CDR1 and CDR2 from the germline V gene are SEHNR and FQNEAQ (reference sequence). Trimming pared 1 base from V and 0 bases from J, leaving 9 bases between. The CDR3 is CASSLDDTATNEKLFF. In DNA form, the CDR3 reads TGTGCCAGCAGCTTAGATGACACCGCAACTAATGAAAAACTGTTTTTT.

The chain is built from TRBV7-3 and TRBJ2-1; D is possibly TRBD2 (5 bases). CDR1 SGHTA and CDR2 FQGTGA come from the germline V gene. V lost 6 bases, J lost 1 base, and 13 bases lay in between. CDR3 size: 15 residues. The DNA of the CDR3 is TGTGCCAGCAGAGCGGACGTAGGGTCCTACAATGAGCAGTTCTTC. It codes for CASRADVGSYNEQFF. Drawing the rest from reference TRBV7-3 and TRBJ2-1, the complete variable domain is GAGVSQTPSNKVTEKGKYVELRCDPISGHTALYWYRQSLGQGPEFLIYFQGTGAADDSGLPNDRFFAVRPEGSVSTLKIQRTERGDSAVYLCASRADVGSYNEQFFGPGTRLTVL.

Worth noting for this clonotype: A much larger clone differs from this one at a single base, so this may be a read error. The V gene is TRBV7-8, the J gene TRBJ1-1; tentatively, D is TRBD1 (6 bases). Germline V lookup: CDR1 SGHVS, CDR2 FQNEAQ. The CDR3 runs 19 residues. V was trimmed by 1 base and J by 10 bases, leaving 31 bases between them. CDR3 sequence: CASSLVPRGQVSGGWGAFF. The CDR3 nucleotides read TGTGCCAGCAGCTTAGTCCCCCGGGGGCAAGTCTCGGGAGGGTGGGGAGCTTTCTTT.

The gene calls are TRBV9 and TRBJ2-7; either TRBD1 or TRBD2 may fit D (5 bases each). Trimming cost V 2 bases and J 1 base, with 13 bases left between them. CDR3 length equals 15 residues. Per germline, CDR1 SGDLS and CDR2 YYNGEE. The CDR3 loop reads CASSVEERTSYEQYF. The CDR3 DNA reads as TGTGCCAGCAGCGTGGAAGAGCGGACATCCTACGAGCAGTACTTC.

This clonotype was observed a handful of times. J is TRBJ1-5 and V is TRBV19, with no clear D. The V gene lost 0 bases and the J gene lost 2 bases, with 5 bases spanning the gap. Germline CDR1 and CDR2: LNHDA and SQIVND (reference sequence). The CDR3 runs to 14 residues. CDR3 region: CASSIDQGNQPQHF. The CDR3 nucleotides are TGTGCCAGTAGTATAGATCAGGGCAATCAGCCCCAGCATTTT.

The V gene is TRBV2, the J gene TRBJ2-2, with a possible D match to TRBD1 (6 bases). V lost 9 bases and J 2 bases, leaving 13 bases between the germline ends. The CDR3 is 14 residues long. In germline, CDR1 is SNHLY, CDR2 FYNNEI. The CDR3 protein is CASLQGLNTGELFF. In DNA, the CDR3 is TGTGCCAGTCTCCAGGGGTTAAACACCGGGGAGCTGTTTTTT.

In its sample, this clonotype was seen a few times. The chain recombines TRBV12-3 or TRBV12-4 with TRBJ1-2; TRBD1 is a possible D gene (5 bases). The CDR3 totals 18 residues. The ends were cut back, 5 bases at V and 2 bases at J, with 24 bases in the middle. The CDR3 nucleotides are TGTGCCAGCAGTCTATCCGGAGGCAGTCCAGGGTTAAACTATGGCTACACCTTC. It codes for CASSLSGGSPGLNYGYTF.

This clonotype was detected a few times. The chain has TRBV28 and TRBJ2-7; unclear D gene. Trimming stripped 2 bases from V and 2 bases from J, with 22 bases between. Germline values: CDR1 MDHEN, CDR2 SYDVKM. The CDR3 extends over 18 amino acids. CDR3 protein: CASSLDSQAALQTYEQYF. In DNA form, the CDR3 reads TGTGCCAGCAGTTTAGACTCTCAGGCCGCACTTCAGACCTACGAGCAGTACTTC.

The chain couples TRBV12-3 or TRBV12-4 to TRBJ2-7, with no clear D. The CDR3 consists of 14 residues. The V end lost 2 bases, the J end lost 4 bases, and 12 bases lay between the germline ends. The CDR3 DNA is TGTGCCAGCAGTTTAACTGGTTACGCGTACGAGCAGTACTTC. Residues: CASSLTGYAYEQYF.

This clonotype has just a few counts. The CDR3 region has the DNA TGTGCCAGCAGTTCAGACAGCACCGGGGAGCTGTTTTTT. It yields the protein CASSSDSTGELFF. The chain is built from TRBV12-3 or TRBV12-4 and TRBJ2-2, with D possibly being TRBD1 (5 bases). V was shortened by 4 bases and J by 4 bases, with 7 bases between the two germline ends. The CDR3 runs 13 residues.

The sample holds a few counts of this clonotype. The chain recombines TRBV7-2 with TRBJ2-3; D not certain. CDR1 is SGHTA, CDR2 FQGNSA, per germline. V was clipped by 5 bases and J by 2 bases, with 14 bases between them. The CDR3 has 15 residues. CDR3 sequence (DNA): TGTGCCAGCAGCCTACGTCTACACTCCACAGATACGCAGTATTTT. It encodes CASSLRLHSTDTQYF.

V usage is TRBV11-2 and J usage is TRBJ2-5, with D possibly matching TRBD1 (5 bases). V lost 1 base, J lost 3 bases, and 12 bases lay in between. This CDR3 region has 15 residues. Germline loops: CDR1 SGHAT, CDR2 FQNNGV. The CDR3 DNA follows: TGTGCCAGCAGCTTAGCAGGGTGGGGAAAAGAGACCCAGTACTTC. Amino acids: CASSLAGWGKETQYF.